This T cell receptor beta chain was found in a study of shared clonotypes between healthy human individuals. Study conclusions and caveats: Naive subsets usually exceeded memory subsets in estimated richness.

The data were produced by immunoSEQ multiplex PCR, yet TCRdb's version contains in-frame clones alone and is incomplete. The sample holds over 2 million clones; roughly 90% are singletons and the top ten take 0.37%. For this clone: Its antigen is undetermined.

The specimen was naive CD4+ T cells from PBMCs. Subset reported: CD45RA+ positively selected. The sequence derives from a man aged 18 to 30 in good health. Some clones in this sample may be carry-over from other donors' samples.

CDR3 loop: CAISLGGAGTDTQYF. DNA of the CDR3: TGTGCCATCAGTCTCGGGGGAGCGGGAACAGATACGCAGTATTTT. This rearrangement joins TRBV10-3 to TRBJ2-3; 7 bases fit TRBD2. V lost 5 bases and J lost 3; bases outside the gene matches: 8. Looked up from germline, CDR1 is ENHRY and CDR2 is SYGVKD. CDR3 length: 15 residues.